This T cell receptor beta chain derives from a study of cytomegalovirus exposure and HLA in healthy donors (dated by TCRdb to about 2017). Looking at the study overall: In an earlier analysis of roughly 590 of the donors, roughly 300 Gb of sequence data and some 120 million unique TCR beta sequences from roughly 190 million T cells were reported. An early release that covered about 640 HLA-typed donors contained about 290 gigabases of sequencing data and about 93 million unique TCR sequences. The genetic ancestry cluster associated with self-reported Caucasian donors included 81% of the 398 genotyped donors. The study aimed to test whether signatures of past pathogen exposure could be identified by cataloging public T cell receptors. The T cell repertoires of several hundred subjects were profiled by immunosequencing and related to cytomegalovirus serostatus. In addition to the first cohort of several hundred subjects, a separate validation cohort of 120 different subjects was used. To predict cytomegalovirus infection status, the study brought together high-throughput TCR immunosequencing, statistical association of individual TCRs with disease status, and machine learning. In a later analysis, previously published TCR beta repertoires from more than 500 donors were re-analyzed and high-resolution HLA genotyping was added so that TCR occurrence patterns could be studied. In the later analysis, no new phenotypic data were used to find candidate immune exposures; instead, reliance was placed on TCR beta sequences and their occurrence across donors. An earlier analysis of some 600 of the donors applied high-throughput TCR beta sequencing to assess whether each TCR beta V gene segment acted as functional or pseudogenic. Donor age, sex, ethnicity and CMV serostatus were compiled alongside the repertoire data. Genome-wide SNP genotypes for about three fifths of the roughly 670 donors were used in a later genetic analysis, which treated that subset as a discovery cohort. All discovery cohort repertoires had been generated using a single sequencing platform. HLA typing covered class I and class II loci at four-digit resolution. Typing coverage varied by locus: about 620-640 donors for A, B, C, DRB1 and DQB1; roughly 500 for DQA1; 606 for DPA1; about 450 for DPB1. Roughly 5 DR-DQ haplotypes were handled as single units for association and clustering because linkage in the cohort was strong. On average, around 240,000 unique TCR beta nucleotide sequences were sequenced per donor among roughly 430 genotyped donors of the cohort, with about 19% of those sequences being non-productive. Beyond this particular receptor, the publication reports: About 17 rarely observed V segments, including chromosome 9 orphons, were excluded from the earlier analysis of just under 600 of the donors because counts were too low. A further reported finding was that TCR beta sequences accurately predicted the HLA-A and HLA-B alleles for most subjects in the first cohort. In the study, approximately 160 TCR beta chains were listed as associated with cytomegalovirus. Because HLA typing was unavailable for some donors at each locus, only the typed subset was used in association tests. The authors suggested that the approach could potentially be generalized to other disease states and immunological phenotypes. Some IMGT-functional V segments, including TRBV6-2 and TRBV6-3, could not be told apart with the 87-base-pair reads, so those segments were excluded. Most TCR sequences were seen in very few donors, while some public TCRs were found in many individuals. A cluster of highly shared sequence variants was judged likely to be a technical artifact of the sequencing pipeline. In an earlier analysis of approximately 590 of the donors, most TCR beta V segments were observed in productive rearrangements about 90% or about 30% of the time, broadly matching IMGT annotations. A later analysis found that HLA-associated TCR beta chains were more clonally expanded and had lower generation probabilities than equally common non-associated chains. In a later analysis, TCR association rates were found to vary across HLA loci, with the most associated TCRs seen for DRB1 alleles and the fewest for HLA-C alleles. Roughly uniform sequencing depth across donors was assumed in presence/absence analyses, although this assumption may not hold. Correlated functional status among segregating V segments might reflect linkage disequilibrium, but an unknown experimental factor could not be ruled out. This cohort had only TCR beta chains sequenced, and the lack of alpha or paired-chain data limited which features could be detected. A later analysis found that most CMV-associated TCR beta chains appeared HLA-restricted, with HLA associations seemingly driven largely by CMV exposure. In a later genetic analysis, fewer N-insertions in productive TCRs were reported among donors in an Asian-associated ancestry cluster than the roughly 700-donor mean. Three of the identified cytomegalovirus-associated TCR beta chains were confirmed in vitro to be specific for cytomegalovirus antigens. In both the original and validation cohorts, the classifier was reported to diagnose cytomegalovirus status with high specificity and sensitivity. The only immune exposure information available for the cohort was CMV serostatus. In a later genetic analysis, a missense DCLRE1C variant was associated with V-gene and J-gene trimming of TCR beta chains, and the association was replicated in an independent cohort. When HLA alleles, especially DR and DQ, strongly co-occurred, TCR associations were difficult to assign to individual alleles. At a false discovery rate of 0.05, a later analysis linked 15,000 to 20,000 TCR beta sequences to specific HLA alleles. A later analysis reported that several top co-occurrence clusters appeared linked to parvovirus B19, influenza, CMV and Epstein-Barr virus.

Trimming costs V 7 bases and J 2 bases, and their ends lie 17 bases apart. The germline V gene (reference sequence) specifies MNHNY as CDR1 and SVGAGI as CDR2. Taken from cysteine to phenylalanine, the CDR3 has 15 residues. Kept here is only the CDR3 DNA, which spans 45 bases and is read in frame from base 1. The cohort consisted of hundreds of healthy bone marrow donors. Cohort members were all nominally healthy when sampled, although unrecorded immune exposures were likely present. The donor was CMV seronegative and was included in the group of 352 seronegative cohort members. Every donor gave a peripheral blood sample, and the peripheral blood mononuclear cells from that sample were used for TCR beta sequencing. Genomic DNA extraction from the blood cell samples was performed with the Qiagen DNeasy Blood Extraction Kit. This clone was seen a handful of times. Its binding antigen is unknown. No clone much larger than this one lies a single base away; base qualities are absent.

To prepare the library, the immunoSEQ multiplex PCR assay was applied. For the multiplex PCR, a mixture combining 60 forward primers for TCR Vbeta segments and 13 reverse primers for TCR Jbeta segments was used. Amplification of the CDR3 region of rearranged TCR beta genes was performed with a multiplex PCR assay on genomic DNA. On the Illumina HiSeq System, the amplified TCR beta libraries were sequenced as 87-base-pair reads. For the original study's pipeline: Across the 600 to 700 repertoires, a later analysis counted tens of millions of unique TCR beta chains, 9.5 million to 13 million of which were shared by at least two donors. To remove PCR and sequencing errors, raw reads were error-corrected and collapsed into unique sequences using a nearest-neighbor algorithm that merged closely related sequences. CDR3 sequences were aligned to IMGT reference sequences to assign V, D and J gene segments. For a sequence to be retained, at least a six-nucleotide match to both a V gene segment and a J gene segment was required. A rearrangement counted as productive if the CDR3 had no stop codons and remained in frame with V and J, and every other rearrangement counted as non-productive. Following IMGT convention, CDR3 was defined as the stretch from the second conserved V-encoded cysteine up to the conserved J-encoded phenylalanine. The earlier analysis of a few hundred of the donors excluded any sequence lacking an unambiguous match to a single V gene segment. An earlier analysis of some 500 of the donors classified V segments as functional when productive rearrangements were above 56.7% and as segregating when the standard deviation between donors was above 5%. To diagnose cytomegalovirus status from the catalog of TCR beta chain sequences, a statistical classification framework was built. A later analysis assigned V and J genes by comparing TCR nucleotide sequences with IMGT/GENE-DB human TR gene sequences. A later analysis assigned CDR3 sequences and most-parsimonious VDJ recombination scenarios with the TCRdist pipeline. In a later analysis, each TCR beta chain was defined by its CDR3 amino acid sequence together with its V-gene family, and reads lacking a unique V-gene family were excluded. A later analysis removed several hundred highly shared, low-generation-probability nucleotide sequences to deal with suspected cross-contamination and a sequencing artifact. A later analysis calculated a clonal expansion index for each public chain from normalized within-repertoire ranks of inferred template counts. Generation probabilities in a later analysis came from a VDJ recombination model fitted to out-of-frame rearrangements, and those results were checked against IGoR. In a later analysis, hypergeometric tests were used to score TCR-TCR, TCR-HLA and TCR-CMV co-occurrence, with a repertoire-size bias correction applied to TCR pairs. To estimate false discovery rates, a later analysis permuted the HLA or CMV assignments 20 times. A later analysis grouped co-occurring TCRs with DBSCAN, adding TCRdist sequence similarity when clustering within HLA-allele-positive subsets. Repertoires with fewer than 30,000 or more than 120,000 public chains were left out of co-occurrence clustering, as were about five repertoires with anomalous nucleotide sharing. The source is immuneACCESS, and TCRdb retained only in-frame sequences with V and J called. Part of the clones is not carried over; for the studies checked, unresolved V genes explain less than half of this, and the remainder is unexplained. The DNA gave D and trimming, while V, J and clone size come from that table. Here the sample has roughly 170,000 clones; roughly four fifths occur a single time. Around 4.8% of the sample is taken by the ten largest.

The sequence is built from TRBV6-6 and TRBJ1-1, with TRBD1 as a weak D call on 6 bases. Material for sequencing was PBMCs. The sequence derives from a man younger than 30 in good health and CMV-seronegative. In nucleotide form, the sequence is TGTGCCAGCATCCGTCCCCGACAGGAAAACACTGAAGCTTTCTTT. This yields the protein CASIRPRQENTEAFF.